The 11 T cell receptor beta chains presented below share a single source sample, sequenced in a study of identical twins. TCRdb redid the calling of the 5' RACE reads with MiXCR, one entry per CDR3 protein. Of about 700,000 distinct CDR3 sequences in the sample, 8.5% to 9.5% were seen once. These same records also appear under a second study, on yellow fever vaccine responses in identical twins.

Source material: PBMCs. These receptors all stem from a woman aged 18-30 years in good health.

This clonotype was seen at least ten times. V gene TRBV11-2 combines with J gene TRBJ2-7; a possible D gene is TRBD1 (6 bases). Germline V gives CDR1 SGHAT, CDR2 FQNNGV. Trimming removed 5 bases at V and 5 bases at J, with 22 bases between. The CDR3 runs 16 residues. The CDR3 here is CASSRLGDTLSNEQYF. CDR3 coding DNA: TGTGCCAGCAGCCGGCTGGGGGACACCCTTTCTAACGAGCAGTACTTC.

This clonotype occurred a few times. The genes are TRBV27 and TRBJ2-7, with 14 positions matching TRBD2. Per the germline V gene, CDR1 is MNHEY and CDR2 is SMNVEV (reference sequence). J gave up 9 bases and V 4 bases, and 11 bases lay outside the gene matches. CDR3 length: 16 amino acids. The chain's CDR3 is CASSSRTSGRSDGQYF. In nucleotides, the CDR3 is TGTGCCAGCAGTTCGAGGACTAGCGGGAGGTCCGACGGGCAGTACTTC.

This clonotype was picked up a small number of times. Here the CDR3 DNA reads TGCAGTGGAAAGATCGCGACAGGGGCGAACTACGAGCAGTACTTC. This sequence encodes CSGKIATGANYEQYF. The chain employs TRBV20-1 and TRBJ2-7; 8 nucleotides line up with TRBD1. Germline values: CDR1 DFQATT, CDR2 SNEGSKA (reference sequence). The CDR3 covers 15 residues. Trimming cost V 7 bases and J 3 bases; bases outside gene matches: 14.

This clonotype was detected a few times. As DNA, the CDR3 is TGCAGTGCTCCCTACCCCTTTCCAGGGATGAGGAATGGTGAGCAGTTCTTC. Protein sequence: CSAPYPFPGMRNGEQFF. The J gene is TRBJ2-1, the V gene TRBV20-1; a weak D match, TRBD1 (5 bases). V was shortened by 5 bases and J by 9 bases, with 29 bases between the two germline ends. The germline CDR1 and CDR2 sequences are DFQATT and SNEGSKA (reference sequence). The CDR3 has 17 residues.

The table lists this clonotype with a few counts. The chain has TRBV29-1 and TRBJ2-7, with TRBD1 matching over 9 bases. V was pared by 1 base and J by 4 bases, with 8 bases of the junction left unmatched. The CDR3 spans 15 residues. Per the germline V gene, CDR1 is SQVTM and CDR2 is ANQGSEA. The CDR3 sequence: CSVEAPGQGFYEQYF. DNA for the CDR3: TGCAGCGTTGAAGCTCCGGGACAGGGATTTTACGAGCAGTACTTC.

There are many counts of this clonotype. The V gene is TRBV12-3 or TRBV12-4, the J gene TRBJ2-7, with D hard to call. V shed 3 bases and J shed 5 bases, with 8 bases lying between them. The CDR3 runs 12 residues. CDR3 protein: CASSLPFDEQYF. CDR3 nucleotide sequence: TGTGCCAGCAGTTTGCCCTTCGACGAGCAGTACTTC.

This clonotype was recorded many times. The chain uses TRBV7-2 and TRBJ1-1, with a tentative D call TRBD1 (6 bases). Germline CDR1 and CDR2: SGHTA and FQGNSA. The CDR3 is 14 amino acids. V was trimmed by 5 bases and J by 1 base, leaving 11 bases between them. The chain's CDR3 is CASSRIRGNTEAFF. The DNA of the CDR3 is TGTGCCAGCAGCAGAATCAGGGGGAACACTGAAGCTTTCTTT.

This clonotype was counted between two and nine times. The CDR3 here is CASSSLAGVFYGYTF. The CDR3 coding sequence is TGTGCCAGCAGTTCCCTAGCAGGGGTGTTCTATGGCTACACCTTC. The chain couples TRBV27 to TRBJ1-2; possible D gene TRBD1, 6 bases. This CDR3 is built from 15 residues. Per germline, CDR1 MNHEY and CDR2 SMNVEV (reference sequence). V lost 4 bases and J 4 bases, leaving 16 bases between the germline ends.

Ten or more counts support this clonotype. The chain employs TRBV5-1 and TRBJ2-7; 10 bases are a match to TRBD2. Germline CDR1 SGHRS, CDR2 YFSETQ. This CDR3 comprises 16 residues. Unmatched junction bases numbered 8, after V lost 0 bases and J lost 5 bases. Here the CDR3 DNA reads TGCGCCAGCAGCTTGGGCACCGGGCTAGCGGGGGACGAGCAGTACTTC. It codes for CASSLGTGLAGDEQYF.

The CDR3, as DNA: TGTGCCAGCAGTCCAGACATCGGCAATCAGCCCCAGCATTTT. It yields the protein CASSPDIGNQPQHF. The chain carries TRBV12-3 or TRBV12-4 and TRBJ1-5; D remains unclear. Trimming cost V 5 bases and J 2 bases, with 10 bases left between them. CDR3 size: 14 residues.

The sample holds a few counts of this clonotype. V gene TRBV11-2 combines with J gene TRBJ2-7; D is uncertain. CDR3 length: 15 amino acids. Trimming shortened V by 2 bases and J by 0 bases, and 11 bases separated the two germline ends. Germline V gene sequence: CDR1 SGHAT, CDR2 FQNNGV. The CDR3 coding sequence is TGTGCCAGCAGCTTAAGTTTGGTACTCTCCTACGAGCAGTACTTC. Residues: CASSLSLVLSYEQYF. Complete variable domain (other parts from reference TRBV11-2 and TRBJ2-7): EAGVAQSPRYKIIEKRQSVAFWCNPISGHATLYWYQQILGQGPKLLIQFQNNGVVDDSQLPKDRFSAERLKGVDSTLKIQPAKLEDSAVYLCASSLSLVLSYEQYFGPGTRLTVT.